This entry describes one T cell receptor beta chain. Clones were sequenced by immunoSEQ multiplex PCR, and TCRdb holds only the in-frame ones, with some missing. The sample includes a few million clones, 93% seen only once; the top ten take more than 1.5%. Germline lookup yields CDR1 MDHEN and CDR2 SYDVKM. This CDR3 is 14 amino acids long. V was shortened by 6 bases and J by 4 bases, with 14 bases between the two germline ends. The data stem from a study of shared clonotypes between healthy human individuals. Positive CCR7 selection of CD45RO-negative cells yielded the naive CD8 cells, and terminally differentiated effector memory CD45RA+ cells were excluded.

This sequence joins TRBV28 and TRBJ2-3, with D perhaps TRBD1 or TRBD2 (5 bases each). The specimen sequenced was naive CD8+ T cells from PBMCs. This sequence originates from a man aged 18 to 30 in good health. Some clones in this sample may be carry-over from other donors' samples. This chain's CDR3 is CASSRDPGADTQYF. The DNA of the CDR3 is TGTGCCAGCAGCCGGGACCCTGGGGCAGATACGCAGTATTTT.